Each of the 27 T cell receptor beta chains below was sequenced from the same sample in a study of T cell repertoires in cytomegalovirus infection. TCRdb re-called the reads through MiXCR, storing one row per CDR3 protein. The sample records hundreds of thousands of distinct CDR3 sequences, roughly a tenth being singletons. The sequencing input was PBMCs. Every receptor here comes from a human donor in good health (CMV status not recorded). Some clones in this sample may be carry-over from other donors' samples.

This clonotype was recorded many times. V is TRBV7-2 and J is TRBJ2-1; 10 bases agree with TRBD2. Germline V gives CDR1 SGHTA, CDR2 FQGNSA. With 2 bases clipped from V and 6 bases from J, the junction kept 4 bases outside the gene matches. CDR3 length: 15 residues. The CDR3 here is CASSLSGGALNEQFF. DNA for the CDR3: TGTGCCAGCAGCTTAAGCGGGGGGGCCCTCAATGAGCAGTTCTTC. The complete variable domain, with remaining parts taken from reference TRBV7-2 and TRBJ2-1, reads GAGVSQSPSNKVTEKGKDVELRCDPISGHTALYWYRQSLGQGLEFLIYFQGNSAPDKSGLPSDRFSAERTGGSVSTLTIQRTQQEDSAVYLCASSLSGGALNEQFFGPGTRLTVL.

This clonotype was observed many times. The chain joins TRBV6-2 or TRBV6-3 to TRBJ2-5, with 7 bases that match TRBD1. CDR1 and CDR2 (germline): MNHEY, SVGEGT. V shed 6 bases and J 2 bases; nucleotides not matched to a gene: 9. The CDR3 loop spans 15 amino acids. The CDR3 is CASSRPQGRQETQYF. The CDR3 DNA follows: TGTGCCAGCAGCCGACCACAGGGGCGGCAAGAGACCCAGTACTTC.

V and J are TRBV4-2 and TRBJ1-6; D unclear. With 1 base removed from V and 7 bases from J, the gap between germline ends came to 8 bases. The CDR3 contains 14 residues. CDR1 is LGHNA and CDR2 is YNFKEQ in the germline V gene. CDR3 coding DNA: TGTGCCAGCAGCCAAGGCCAGCCCAATTCACCCCTCCACTTT. It codes for CASSQGQPNSPLHF.

At least ten counts were recorded for this clonotype. This chain uses TRBV28 with TRBJ2-1; D gene unclear. Trimming left V 5 bases short and J 0 bases short, with 14 bases between. The germline CDR1 and CDR2 sequences are MDHEN and SYDVKM. CDR3 size: 16 residues. DNA for the CDR3: TGTGCCAGCAGTACCTTAGCTCGGAGCTCCTACAATGAGCAGTTCTTC. Protein sequence: CASSTLARSSYNEQFF.

In its sample, this clonotype was seen many times. The rearrangement links TRBV7-2 to TRBJ2-5, with D perhaps TRBD2 (6 bases). Trimming removed 5 bases from V and 4 bases from J, with 20 bases in between. Germline CDR1 is SGHTA and CDR2 is FQGNSA. The CDR3 is 16 residues long. The CDR3: CASSPGRGRAGETQYF. The CDR3, as DNA: TGTGCCAGCAGCCCCGGCAGAGGTCGAGCGGGAGAGACCCAGTACTTC.

On this clonotype itself: With a much larger clone just one base away, this may be a read error. Since no conserved phenylalanine or tryptophan closes the CDR3, a read error is the likely cause. The chain couples TRBV15 to TRBJ2-3; D is perhaps TRBD1 or TRBD2 (5 bases each). Trimming took 4 bases from V and 8 from J, leaving 13 bases between them. The CDR3 has 13 amino acids. Germline CDR1 is LNHNV and CDR2 is YYDKDF (reference sequence). The CDR3 nucleotides read TGTGCCACCAGCACAGGCGTTGGGGGTACGCAGTATTGT. It specifies CATSTGVGGTQYC.

The rearrangement uses TRBV6-2 or TRBV6-3 and TRBJ1-5, with D possibly TRBD1 on 5 matching bases. Per the germline V gene, CDR1 is MNHEY and CDR2 is SVGEGT. CDR3 length: 15 amino acids. The V end was cut by 6 bases, the J end by 4 bases, with 16 bases between. The CDR3 sequence is CASSRDSGWNQPQHF. The CDR3 DNA is TGTGCCAGCAGCCGGGACTCGGGATGGAATCAGCCCCAGCATTTT.

The sample holds many counts of this clonotype. This chain joins TRBV12-3 or TRBV12-4 and TRBJ2-7; TRBD2 is a possible D gene (6 bases). CDR3 length: 15 residues. The V and J ends lost 7 bases and 3 bases respectively, with 19 bases between them. CDR3 sequence (DNA): TGTGCCAGCACCTCAGGAGGGACGGTCTACTACGAGCAGTACTTC. It encodes CASTSGGTVYYEQYF.

This clonotype was detected a few times. The rearrangement joins TRBV18 to TRBJ1-2; 9 positions match TRBD1. The CDR3 spans 17 residues. Unmatched junction bases numbered 6, after V lost 0 bases and J lost 1 base. CDR1 KGHSH and CDR2 LQKENI come from the germline V gene. The CDR3 loop reads CASSPPNRGLINYGYTF. The DNA of the CDR3 is TGTGCCAGCTCACCACCGAACAGGGGGCTCATTAACTATGGCTACACCTTC.

This chain joins TRBV24-1 and TRBJ2-4; the D gene is possibly TRBD1 (6 bases). Trimming removed 2 bases at V and 5 bases at J, with 6 bases between. This CDR3 region has 13 residues. Germline CDR1 KGHDR, CDR2 SFDVKD. The CDR3 nucleotides are TGTGCCACCAGTGATTCAGGGGAAAACATTCAGTACTTC. Residues: CATSDSGENIQYF.

This clonotype was detected many times. The genes are TRBV7-6 and TRBJ2-3; 7 bases map to TRBD2. V gave up 0 bases and J gave up 4 bases; unmatched junction bases: 4. CDR3 size: 15 residues. Germline CDR1 and CDR2: SGHVS and FNYEAQ. The CDR3 DNA follows: TGTGCCAGCAGCTTAGCGGGGGGGAGAGCAGATACGCAGTATTTT. It codes for CASSLAGGRADTQYF. Combining the CDR3 with reference TRBV7-6 and TRBJ2-3 gives the whole variable domain GAGVSQSPRYKVTKRGQDVALRCDPISGHVSLYWYRQALGQGPEFLTYFNYEAQQDKSGLPNDRFSAERPEGSISTLTIQRTEQRDSAMYRCASSLAGGRADTQYFGPGTRLTVL.

This clonotype was recorded at least ten times. The chain is built from TRBV20-1 and TRBJ1-6; tentative D call: TRBD1 (6 bases). V lost 4 bases and J lost 8, with 15 bases in between. The length of the CDR3 is 14 residues. Germline CDR1 and CDR2: DFQATT and SNEGSKA (reference sequence). CDR3 amino acids: CSATRQVLDSPLHF. CDR3 bases: TGCAGTGCTACCAGACAGGTCTTGGATTCACCCCTCCACTTT.

The chain recombines TRBV9 with TRBJ2-3, with 15 bases aligning to TRBD2. V shed 2 bases, J shed 3 bases, and the junction held 13 bases outside the gene matches. CDR1 SGDLS and CDR2 YYNGEE come from the germline V gene. This CDR3 is built from 20 residues. This CDR3 is CASSVSSSGTSGGRTDTQYF. In DNA, the CDR3 is TGTGCCAGCAGCGTCTCCTCCTCCGGGACTAGCGGGGGGAGGACAGATACGCAGTATTTT.

In this sample, this clonotype turned up many times. The CDR3 sequence: CASSLIPGLETQYF. The CDR3 bases are TGTGCCAGCAGCTTAATTCCGGGGCTGGAGACCCAGTACTTC. The chain combines TRBV7-3 with TRBJ2-5; D is tentatively TRBD1 or TRBD2 (5 bases each). Per the germline V gene, CDR1 is SGHTA and CDR2 is FQGTGA. V was clipped by 1 base and J by 5 bases, with 11 bases between them. The CDR3 length is 14 residues.

With regard to this clonotype: A read error may be the cause here, since a much bigger clone is one base away. The V and J genes are TRBV28 and TRBJ2-1; D tentatively reads TRBD1 or TRBD2 (6 bases each). CDR1 MDHEN and CDR2 SYDVKM come from the germline V gene. V dropped 10 bases and J dropped 4 bases, with 20 bases sitting between them. This CDR3 has 15 amino acids. The CDR3, as DNA: TGTGCCACCGTCTCTAGCGAGGGGGATTACAATGAGCAGTTCTTC. Amino acids: CATVSSEGDYNEQFF.

This clonotype appeared a few times. This chain connects TRBV7-9 to TRBJ1-1; D is unresolved. The CDR3 has 15 residues. Germline-derived CDR1 and CDR2 are SEHNR and FQNEAQ (reference sequence). V lost 1 base to trimming and J lost 1 base, with 10 bases between them. The CDR3 nucleotides are TGTGCCAGCAGCTTAGAATGGGCCCGGAACACTGAAGCTTTCTTT. The encoded protein is CASSLEWARNTEAFF.

This clonotype appeared many times. J is TRBJ2-1 and V is TRBV6-5; D gene ambiguous. The V and J ends lost 10 bases and 2 bases respectively, with 15 bases between them. CDR1 is MNHEY and CDR2 is SVGAGI in the germline V gene. CDR3 length equals 14 residues. CDR3 DNA sequence: TGTGCCACCTCCCGGAGTTCCCCCTACAATGAGCAGTTCTTC. Translating it yields CATSRSSPYNEQFF.

The V and J genes are TRBV20-1 and TRBJ1-1; maybe TRBD1 (6 bases). Deletions cut 6 bases from V and 1 base from J, with 9 bases between. Germline CDR1 DFQATT, CDR2 SNEGSKA (reference sequence). There are 12 residues in the CDR3. The CDR3 reads CSAQTGNTEAFF. The DNA for the CDR3 is TGCAGTGCCCAGACAGGGAACACTGAAGCTTTCTTT.

V and J are TRBV4-1 and TRBJ1-2, with 7 bases that match TRBD1. The V gene's germline CDR1 is MGHRA and CDR2 YSYEKL. The CDR3 consists of 15 residues. After removal of 0 bases from V and 6 bases from J, the junction contained 7 bases not matched to a gene. This CDR3 reads CASSQDNGGGDGYTF. The DNA for the CDR3 is TGCGCCAGCAGCCAAGATAATGGAGGGGGCGATGGCTACACCTTC.

Here the CDR3 DNA reads TGTGCCAGCAGCCAAGATCTTGTAGGAGTAAACGAGCAGTACGTC. It is translated as CASSQDLVGVNEQYV. This chain links TRBV3-1 with TRBJ2-7; D remains ambiguous. The CDR3 sequence is 15 residues long. CDR1 and CDR2 (germline): LGHDT, YNNKEL (reference sequence). Trimming took 0 bases from V and 5 from J, leaving 14 bases between them.

This clonotype was picked up a small number of times. This sequence joins TRBV12-3 or TRBV12-4 and TRBJ1-2, with 8 bases matching TRBD1. V lost 3 bases and J lost 2; bases outside the gene matches: 8. The CDR3 spans 16 residues. As DNA, the CDR3 is TGTGCCAGCAGTTTGGGGAGGGACAGGTCGAACTATGGCTACACCTTC. Translated, it gives CASSLGRDRSNYGYTF.

This clonotype was recorded at least ten times. The V call is TRBV20-1, the J call TRBJ2-1, with a possible D match to TRBD1 (5 bases). The CDR3 is made up of 13 amino acids. CDR1 is DFQATT, CDR2 SNEGSKA, per germline (reference sequence). Trimming left V 1 base short and J 8 bases short, with 12 bases between. In DNA form, the CDR3 reads TGCAGTGCTAGAGCCCCATGGGGCGATGAGCAGTTCTTC. This translates into CSARAPWGDEQFF.

V usage is TRBV3-1 and J usage is TRBJ2-2; D unclear. This CDR3 comprises 14 residues. V gave up 2 bases and J gave up 5 bases, with 9 bases separating them. Looked up from germline, CDR1 is LGHDT and CDR2 is YNNKEL (reference sequence). The CDR3 DNA reads as TGTGCCAGCAGCCAATTAGTCGGTACCGGGGAGCTGTTTTTT. Translating gives CASSQLVGTGELFF.

This clonotype was picked up many times. The chain uses TRBV6-5 and TRBJ1-1; a possible D gene is TRBD1 (6 bases). The CDR3 runs 14 residues. CDR1 is MNHEY, CDR2 SVGAGI, per germline. Trimming took 6 bases from V and 0 from J, leaving 11 bases between them. The CDR3 protein is CASRRGQLNTEAFF. The CDR3, as DNA: TGTGCCAGCAGGCGCGGACAGTTGAACACTGAAGCTTTCTTT.

This clonotype was seen ten or more times. The chain combines TRBV10-2 with TRBJ1-4, with D hard to call. This CDR3 region has 11 residues. From germline, CDR1 is WSHSY and CDR2 SAAADI. Trimming took 6 bases from V and 7 from J, leaving 6 bases between them. Here the CDR3 reads CASSVVEKLFF. As DNA, the CDR3 is TGCGCCAGCAGCGTTGTTGAAAAACTGTTTTTT.

The chain joins TRBV12-3 or TRBV12-4 to TRBJ1-2, with 7 bases identical to TRBD1. Unmatched junction bases numbered 8, after V lost 6 bases and J lost 1 base. CDR3 size: 15 residues. The CDR3 DNA sequence: TGTGCCAGCAGGGCTCCAGGGGGGAATAACTATGGCTACACCTTC. It is translated as CASRAPGGNNYGYTF.

This clonotype has at least ten counts. The rearrangement links TRBV5-1 to TRBJ2-6; TRBD1 matches 8 bases. The CDR3 is made up of 17 amino acids. In germline, CDR1 is SGHRS, CDR2 YFSETQ. V trimming: 5 bases; J trimming: 0 bases; junction bases outside the gene matches: 7. This chain's CDR3 is CASRQGDLPSGANVLTF. The CDR3 DNA reads as TGCGCCAGCAGACAGGGGGACCTTCCCTCTGGGGCCAACGTCCTGACTTTC.